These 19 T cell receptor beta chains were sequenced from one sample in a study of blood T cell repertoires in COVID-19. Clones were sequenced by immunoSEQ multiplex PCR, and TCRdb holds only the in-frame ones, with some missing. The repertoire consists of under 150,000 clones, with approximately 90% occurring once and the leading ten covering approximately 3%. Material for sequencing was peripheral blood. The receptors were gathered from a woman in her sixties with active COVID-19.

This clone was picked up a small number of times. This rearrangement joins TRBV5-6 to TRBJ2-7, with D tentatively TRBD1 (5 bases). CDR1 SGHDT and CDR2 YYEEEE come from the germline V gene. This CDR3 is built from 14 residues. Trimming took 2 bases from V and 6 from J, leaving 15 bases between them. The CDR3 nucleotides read TGTGCCAGCAGCTTTCTTAGACAGTCGGGCGAGCAGTACTTC. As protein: CASSFLRQSGEQYF.

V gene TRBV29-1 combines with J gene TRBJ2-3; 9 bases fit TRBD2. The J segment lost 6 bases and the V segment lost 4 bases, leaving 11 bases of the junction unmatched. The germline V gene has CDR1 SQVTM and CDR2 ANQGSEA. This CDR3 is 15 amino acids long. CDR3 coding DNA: TGCAGCGTTGTAATTCTAGCGGGGTTGGGGGATACGCAGTATTTT. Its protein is CSVVILAGLGDTQYF.

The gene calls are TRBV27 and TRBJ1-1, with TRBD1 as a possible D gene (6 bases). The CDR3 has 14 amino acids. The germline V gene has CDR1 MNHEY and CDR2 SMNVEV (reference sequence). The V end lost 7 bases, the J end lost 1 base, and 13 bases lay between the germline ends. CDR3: CASTDLRGNTEAFF. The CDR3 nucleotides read TGTGCCAGCACAGACCTCAGGGGGAACACTGAAGCTTTCTTT.

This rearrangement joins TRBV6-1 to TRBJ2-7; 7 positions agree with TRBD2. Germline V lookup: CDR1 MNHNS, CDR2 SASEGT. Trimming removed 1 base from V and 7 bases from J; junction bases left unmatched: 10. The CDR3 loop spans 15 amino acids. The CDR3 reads CASSEVGLGVGEQYF. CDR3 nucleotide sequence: TGTGCCAGCAGTGAAGTTGGACTAGGGGTCGGGGAGCAGTACTTC.

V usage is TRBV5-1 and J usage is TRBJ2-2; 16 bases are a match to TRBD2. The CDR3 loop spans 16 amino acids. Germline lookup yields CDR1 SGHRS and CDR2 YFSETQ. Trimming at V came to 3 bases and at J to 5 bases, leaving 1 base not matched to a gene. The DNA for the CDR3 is TGCGCCAGCAGCTCGGGACTAGCGGGGGGGACCGGGGAGCTGTTTTTT. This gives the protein CASSSGLAGGTGELFF.

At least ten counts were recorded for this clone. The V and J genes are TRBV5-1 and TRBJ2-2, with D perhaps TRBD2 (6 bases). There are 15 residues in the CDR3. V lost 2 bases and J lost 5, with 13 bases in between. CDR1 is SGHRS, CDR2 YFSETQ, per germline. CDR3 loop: CASSLGVRGTGELFF. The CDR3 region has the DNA TGCGCCAGCAGCTTAGGGGTCCGGGGGACCGGGGAGCTGTTTTTT.

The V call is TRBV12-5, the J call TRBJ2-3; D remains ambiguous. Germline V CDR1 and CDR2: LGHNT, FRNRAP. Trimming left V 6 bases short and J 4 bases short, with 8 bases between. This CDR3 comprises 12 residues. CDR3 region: CASGESADTQYF. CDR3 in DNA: TGTGCTAGTGGGGAGTCGGCAGATACGCAGTATTTT.

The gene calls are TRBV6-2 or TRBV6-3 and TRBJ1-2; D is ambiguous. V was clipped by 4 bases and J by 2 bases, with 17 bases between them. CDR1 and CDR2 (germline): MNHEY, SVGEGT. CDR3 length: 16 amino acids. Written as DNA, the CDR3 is TGTGCCAGCAGTTCTTCACATTGGCTTCAGAACTATGGCTACACCTTC. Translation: CASSSSHWLQNYGYTF.

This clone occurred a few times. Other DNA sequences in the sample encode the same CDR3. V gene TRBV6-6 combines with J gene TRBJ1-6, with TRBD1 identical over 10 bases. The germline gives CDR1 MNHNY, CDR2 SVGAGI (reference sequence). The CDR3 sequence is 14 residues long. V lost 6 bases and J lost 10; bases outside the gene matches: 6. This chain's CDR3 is CASSRDRGSSPLHF. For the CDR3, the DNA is TGTGCCAGCAGCAGGGACAGGGGATCCTCACCCCTCCACTTT.

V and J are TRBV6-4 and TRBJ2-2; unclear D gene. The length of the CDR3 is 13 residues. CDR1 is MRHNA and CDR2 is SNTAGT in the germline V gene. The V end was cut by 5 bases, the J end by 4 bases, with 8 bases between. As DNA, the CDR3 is TGTGCCAGCAGTCGCGGAGTCACCGGGGAGCTGTTTTTT. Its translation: CASSRGVTGELFF.

CDR3 sequence: CASSSPPAGEQFF. CDR3 coding DNA: TGCGCCAGCAGCTCACCCCCCGCGGGTGAGCAGTTCTTC. The J gene is TRBJ2-1, the V gene TRBV5-1; weak D call: TRBD2 (5 bases). V lost 3 bases and J lost 9, with 13 bases in between. This CDR3 has 13 amino acids. The germline gives CDR1 SGHRS, CDR2 YFSETQ.

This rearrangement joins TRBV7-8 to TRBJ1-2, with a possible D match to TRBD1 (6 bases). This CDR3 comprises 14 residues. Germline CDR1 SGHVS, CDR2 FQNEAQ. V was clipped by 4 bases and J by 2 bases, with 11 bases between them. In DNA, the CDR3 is TGTGCCAGCAGCTCTCAGGGGCTGAACTATGGCTACACCTTC. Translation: CASSSQGLNYGYTF.

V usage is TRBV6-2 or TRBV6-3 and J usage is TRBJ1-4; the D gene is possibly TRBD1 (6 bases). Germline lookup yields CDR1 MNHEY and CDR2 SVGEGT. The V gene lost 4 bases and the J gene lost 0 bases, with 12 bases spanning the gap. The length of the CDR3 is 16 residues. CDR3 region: CASSFRQETTNEKLFF. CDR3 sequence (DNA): TGTGCCAGCAGTTTCCGACAGGAGACAACTAATGAAAAACTGTTTTTT.

The CDR3 DNA follows: TGTGCCAGCAGCTTGGATGCGGGTAAGAGGACCCAGTACTTC. Translated: CASSLDAGKRTQYF. The chain links TRBV5-5 to TRBJ2-5; maybe TRBD2 (5 bases). The CDR3 is 14 residues long. CDR1 and CDR2 (germline): SGHKS, YYEKEE (reference sequence). The V and J ends lost 0 bases and 7 bases respectively, with 13 bases between them.

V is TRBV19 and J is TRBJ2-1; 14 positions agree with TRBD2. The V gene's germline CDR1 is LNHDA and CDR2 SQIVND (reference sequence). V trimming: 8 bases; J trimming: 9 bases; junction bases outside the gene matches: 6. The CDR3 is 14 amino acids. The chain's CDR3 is CASGTSGSRGEQFF. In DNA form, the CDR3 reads TGTGCCAGTGGGACTAGCGGGAGTAGGGGTGAGCAGTTCTTC.

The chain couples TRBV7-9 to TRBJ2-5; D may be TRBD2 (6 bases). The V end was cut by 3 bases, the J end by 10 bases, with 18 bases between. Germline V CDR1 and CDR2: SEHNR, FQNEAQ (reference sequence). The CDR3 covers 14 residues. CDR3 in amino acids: CASSFSGPREVQYF. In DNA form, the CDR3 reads TGTGCCAGCAGCTTTTCCGGGCCCAGGGAGGTCCAGTACTTC.

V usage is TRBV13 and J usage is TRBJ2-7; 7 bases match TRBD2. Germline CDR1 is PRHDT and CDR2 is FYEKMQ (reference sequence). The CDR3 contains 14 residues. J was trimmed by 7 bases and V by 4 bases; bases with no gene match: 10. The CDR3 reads CASSSAGAVREQYF. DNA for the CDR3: TGTGCCAGCAGCTCGGCGGGAGCGGTTCGGGAGCAGTACTTC. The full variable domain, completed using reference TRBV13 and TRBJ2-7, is AAGVIQSPRHLIKEKRETATLKCYPIPRHDTVYWYQQGPGQDPQFLISFYEKMQSDKGSIPDRFSAQQFSDYHSELNMSSLELGDSALYFCASSSAGAVREQYFGPGTRLTVT.

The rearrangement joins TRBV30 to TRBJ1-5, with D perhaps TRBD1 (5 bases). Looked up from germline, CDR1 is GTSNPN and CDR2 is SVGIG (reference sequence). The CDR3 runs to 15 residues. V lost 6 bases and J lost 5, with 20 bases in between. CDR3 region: CACNLGGLHHQPQHF. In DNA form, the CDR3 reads TGTGCCTGCAACCTGGGGGGACTTCATCATCAGCCCCAGCATTTT.

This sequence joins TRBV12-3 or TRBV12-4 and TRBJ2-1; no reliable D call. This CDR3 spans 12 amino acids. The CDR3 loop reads CATGPTYNEQFF. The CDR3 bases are TGTGCTACGGGTCCGACTTACAATGAGCAGTTCTTC.